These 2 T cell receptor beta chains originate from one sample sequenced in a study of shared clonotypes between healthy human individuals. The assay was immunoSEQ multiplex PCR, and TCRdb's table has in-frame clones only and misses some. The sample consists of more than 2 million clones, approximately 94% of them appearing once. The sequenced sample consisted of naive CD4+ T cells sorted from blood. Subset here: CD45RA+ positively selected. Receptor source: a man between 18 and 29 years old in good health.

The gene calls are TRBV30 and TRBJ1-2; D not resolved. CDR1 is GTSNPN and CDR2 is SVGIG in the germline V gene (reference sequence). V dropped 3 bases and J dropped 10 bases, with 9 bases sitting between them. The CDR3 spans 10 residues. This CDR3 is CAWRNVDYTF. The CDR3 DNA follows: TGTGCCTGGAGGAATGTGGACTACACCTTC.

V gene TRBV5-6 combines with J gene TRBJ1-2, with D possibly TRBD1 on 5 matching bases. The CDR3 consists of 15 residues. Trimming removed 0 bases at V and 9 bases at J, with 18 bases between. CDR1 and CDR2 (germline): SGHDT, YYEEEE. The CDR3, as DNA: TGTGCCAGCAGCTTGGTAACTGGGCAGGGTGGGCGCTACACCTTC. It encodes CASSLVTGQGGRYTF.